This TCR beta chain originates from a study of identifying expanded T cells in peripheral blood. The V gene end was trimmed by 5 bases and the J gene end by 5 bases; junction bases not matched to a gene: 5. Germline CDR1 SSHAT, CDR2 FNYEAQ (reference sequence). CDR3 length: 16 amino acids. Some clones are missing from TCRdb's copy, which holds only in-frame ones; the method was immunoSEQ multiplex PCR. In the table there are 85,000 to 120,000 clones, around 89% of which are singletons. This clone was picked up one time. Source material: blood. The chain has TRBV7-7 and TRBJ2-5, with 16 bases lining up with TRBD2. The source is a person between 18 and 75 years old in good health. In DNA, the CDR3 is TGTGCCAGCAGCGGACTGGGACTAGCGGGAGGGGAGACCCAGTACTTC. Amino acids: CASSGLGLAGGETQYF. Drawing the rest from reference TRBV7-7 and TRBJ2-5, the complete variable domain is GAGVSQSPRYKVTKRGQDVTLRCDPISSHATLYWYQQALGQGPEFLTYFNYEAQPDKSGLPSDRFSAERPEGSISTLTIQRTEQRDSAMYRCASSGLGLAGGETQYFGPGTRLLVL.